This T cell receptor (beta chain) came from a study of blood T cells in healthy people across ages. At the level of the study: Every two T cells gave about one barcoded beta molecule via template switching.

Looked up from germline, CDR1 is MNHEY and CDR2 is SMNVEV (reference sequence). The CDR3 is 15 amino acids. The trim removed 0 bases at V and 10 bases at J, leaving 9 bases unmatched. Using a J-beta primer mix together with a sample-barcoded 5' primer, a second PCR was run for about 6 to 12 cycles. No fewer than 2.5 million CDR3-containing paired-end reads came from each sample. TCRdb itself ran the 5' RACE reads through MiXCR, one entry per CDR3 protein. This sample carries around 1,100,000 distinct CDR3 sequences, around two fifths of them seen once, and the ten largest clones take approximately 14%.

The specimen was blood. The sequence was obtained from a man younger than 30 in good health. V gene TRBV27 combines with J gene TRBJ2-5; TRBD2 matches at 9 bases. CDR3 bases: TGTGCCAGCAGTTTATCAGCGGGGGGTACTTTGTTCCAGTACTTC. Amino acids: CASSLSAGGTLFQYF.